The present T cell receptor (beta chain) was sequenced within a study of blood T cell repertoires in COVID-19. Study summary: Samples of COVID-19 (acute and convalescent) were obtained from the United States, Italy and Spain.

The assay was immunoSEQ multiplex PCR, and TCRdb's table has in-frame clones only and misses some. The repertoire holds approximately 70,000 clones, with roughly four fifths as singletons. This clone came up a few times. Looked up from germline, CDR1 is SEHNR and CDR2 is FQNEAQ (reference sequence). Between the trimmed V and J ends, which lost 5 bases and 0 bases, there was a span of 15 bases. The CDR3 consists of 16 residues. The TCR comes from a man in his sixties with COVID-19, enrolled during active disease. The rearrangement uses TRBV7-9 and TRBJ2-3, with a tentative D call TRBD1 (6 bases). Material: peripheral blood. CDR3 bases: TGTGCCAGCAGCCGAACCCGAGGACAGAGCACAGATACGCAGTATTTT. It is translated as CASSRTRGQSTDTQYF.